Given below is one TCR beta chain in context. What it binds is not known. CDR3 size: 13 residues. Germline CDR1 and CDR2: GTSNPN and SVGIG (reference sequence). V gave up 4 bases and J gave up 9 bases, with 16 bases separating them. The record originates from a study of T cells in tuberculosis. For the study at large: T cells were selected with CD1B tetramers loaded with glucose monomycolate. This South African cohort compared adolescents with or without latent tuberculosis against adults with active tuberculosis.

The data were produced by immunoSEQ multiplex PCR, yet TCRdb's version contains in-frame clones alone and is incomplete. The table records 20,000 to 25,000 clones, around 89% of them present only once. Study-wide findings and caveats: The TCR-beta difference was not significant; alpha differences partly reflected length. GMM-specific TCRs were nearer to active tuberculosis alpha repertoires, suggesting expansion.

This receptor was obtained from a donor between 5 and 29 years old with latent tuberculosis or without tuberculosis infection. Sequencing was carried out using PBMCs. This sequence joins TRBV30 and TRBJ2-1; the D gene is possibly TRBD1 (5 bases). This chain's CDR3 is CAWTRARRREQFF. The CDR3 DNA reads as TGTGCCTGGACCAGGGCGAGACGTCGTGAGCAGTTCTTC.